This T cell receptor beta chain is drawn from a study of blood T cell repertoires in COVID-19. At the level of the study: COVID-19 samples, acute and convalescent, were from the United States, Italy and Spain. PBMCs, B-cell-depleted T cells, or T cells were the source of the cDNA or gDNA that made up the material.

V lost 6 bases and J 5 bases, leaving 13 bases between the germline ends. This CDR3 comprises 13 residues. In the original processing: Reference gene primer amplification gave estimated nucleated cell counts. Using immunoSEQ multiplex PCR, the repertoire was profiled, and TCRdb retains in-frame clones only, with some absent. The V and J calls and the clone size are those of that table, but D and trimming were determined from the DNA. This sample has around 130,000 clones, with around 81% found just once. Sequencing used peripheral blood. V gene TRBV12-3 or TRBV12-4 combines with J gene TRBJ1-1; D might be TRBD1 (6 bases). The sequence came from a human donor in a cohort sampled during active COVID-19. The CDR3 loop is CASRDLGGTEAFF. The CDR3 DNA reads TGTGCCAGCAGGGACCTAGGGGGAACTGAAGCTTTCTTT.